A selection of T cell receptor beta chains follows, all from one sample in a study of blood T cell repertoires in COVID-19. Assay used: immunoSEQ multiplex PCR; TCRdb lists only in-frame clones, some missing. The sample shows over 65,000 clones, around four fifths of them seen only once. The sample was peripheral blood. Receptors were obtained from a man older than 75 with active or convalescent COVID-19. Both conserved end residues are part of each CDR3. A D gene is named only where the DNA matches it firmly. Not all rows give a size; the values are once, few, many and, for expanded clones, a class.

>NA|TRBV4-1|TRBJ1-5|NA
TGCGCCAGCAGCCAAGACCAGTATAGCAATCAGCCCCAGCATTTT
CASSQDQYSNQPQHF
>NA|TRBV6-2/TRBV6-3|TRBJ1-2|NA
TGTGCCAGCAGTTACGTGGGCAGAACTAACTATGGCTACACCTTC
CASSYVGRTNYGYTF
>TRBD2|TRBV11-1|TRBJ2-1|NA
TGTGCCAGCAGCTTTGGACTAGCGGGTAGCAATGAGCAGTTCTTC
CASSFGLAGSNEQFF
>TRBD2|TRBV5-4|TRBJ2-3|NA
TGTGCCACCACCGTACGGGGGGCAGATACGCAGTATTTT
CATTVRGADTQYF
>NA|TRBV10-1|TRBJ2-2|many
TGCGCCAGCAGTGATCCCTCGGGGGAGCTGTTTTTT
CASSDPSGELFF
>NA|TRBV12-5|TRBJ2-1|NA
TGTGCTAGTGGTTTTATCGGGGGTCGAGGCAATGAGCAGTTCTTC
CASGFIGGRGNEQFF
>TRBD1|TRBV5-1|TRBJ1-2|NA
TGCGCCAGCAGCTTGCGGGACAGTAACTATGGCTACACCTTC
CASSLRDSNYGYTF
>TRBD1|TRBV28|TRBJ1-4|once
TGTGCCAGCAGGGCACAGGGGGCCGGGGAAAAACTGTTTTTT
CASRAQGAGEKLFF
>NA|TRBV19|TRBJ1-1|NA
TGTGCCAGTACCGCAGGGTCGGCAGGACAATACACTGAAGCTTTCTTT
CASTAGSAGQYTEAFF
>NA|TRBV7-9|TRBJ1-1|once
TGTGCCAGCACCCCCGCCAGGGACACTGAAGCTTTCTTT
CASTPARDTEAFF
>TRBD1|TRBV4-1|TRBJ1-5|many
TGCGCCAGCAGCCAGGGGACAGGCAATCAGCCCCAGCATTTT
CASSQGTGNQPQHF
>NA|TRBV14|TRBJ2-1|NA
TGTGCCAGCAGCCAAGATACCTTAGAAGCCGACTACAATGAGCAGTTCTTC
CASSQDTLEADYNEQFF
>NA|TRBV6-5|TRBJ1-2|NA
TGTGCCAGCAGTTACCTCAGGGGAAATGGCTACACCTTC
CASSYLRGNGYTF
>TRBD2|TRBV7-8|TRBJ2-3|few
TGTGCCAGCAGCCACAAACTAGCGGGAGATGATACGCAGTATTTT
CASSHKLAGDDTQYF
>TRBD2|TRBV3-1/TRBV3-2|TRBJ2-1|NA
TGTGCCAGCAGCCAAGAATGGCTAGCGGGGGCCAACTACAATGAGCAGTTCTTC
CASSQEWLAGANYNEQFF
>TRBD2|TRBV29-1|TRBJ2-1|NA
TGCAGCGTTTACCTAGCGGGGGGTGGAAATGAGCAGTTCTTC
CSVYLAGGGNEQFF
>TRBD2|TRBV19|TRBJ2-1|NA
TGTGCCAGTAGTGTGCTAGGGACTAGCGGCAACAATGAGCAGTTCTTC
CASSVLGTSGNNEQFF
>NA|TRBV29-1|TRBJ1-4|NA
TGCAGCGGGACAGAAAATGAAAAACTGTTTTTT
CSGTENEKLFF
>TRBD1|TRBV5-5|TRBJ1-5|NA
TGTGCCAGCAGCTTGAAGGATTTAGGGCAGGGGGTTCAGCCCCAGCATTTT
CASSLKDLGQGVQPQHF
>NA|TRBV29-1|TRBJ1-2|few
TGCAGCGTTGGGGTTTGGGAGCATGGCTACACCTTC
CSVGVWEHGYTF
>TRBD2|TRBV9|TRBJ2-5|NA
TGTGCCAGCAGCGTAGGGGTAGCGGGGGGACAAGAGACCCAGTACTTC
CASSVGVAGGQETQYF
>TRBD1|TRBV19|TRBJ1-1|NA
TGTGCCAGTAGTACGGGACAGTTGAACACTGAAGCTTTCTTT
CASSTGQLNTEAFF
>NA|TRBV28|TRBJ1-5|NA
TGTGCCAGCAGTGGGGGGGCAGGACAGCCCCAGCATTTT
CASSGGAGQPQHF
>TRBD2|TRBV11-2|TRBJ2-3|NA
TGTGCCAGCAGCTCTGGGCTAGCGGCTAGCACAGATACGCAGTATTTT
CASSSGLAASTDTQYF
>NA|TRBV5-1|TRBJ1-4|NA
TGCGCCAGCAGCGGCGGCAGCAGTGAAAAACTGTTTTTT
CASSGGSSEKLFF
>NA|TRBV7-3|TRBJ2-5|NA
TGTGCCAGCAGCCTCACCAGCGGGCGGGAAGAGACCCAGTACTTC
CASSLTSGREETQYF
>NA|TRBV18|TRBJ2-5|NA
TGTGCCAGCTCACCCCCCGTGTTGGAGACCCAGTACTTC
CASSPPVLETQYF
>TRBD2|TRBV27|TRBJ2-1|NA
TGTGCCAGCAGTCTAACCGGGACTAGCGGGAGCCGTGAGCAGTTCTTC
CASSLTGTSGSREQFF
>NA|TRBV4-1|TRBJ1-4|NA
TGCGCCAGCAGCCGACGACCGGGGGAGAGGAATGAAAAACTGTTTTTT
CASSRRPGERNEKLFF
>NA|TRBV5-1|TRBJ2-3|NA
TGCGCCAGCAGCTTGGAGGTAGCCAATAAGCAGTATTTT
CASSLEVANKQYF
>TRBD1|TRBV6-4|TRBJ2-2|NA
TGTGCCAGCAAGGTCCAGGGGGTTGCCACCGGGGAGCTGTTTTTT
CASKVQGVATGELFF
>NA|TRBV2|TRBJ2-1|NA
TGTGCCAGCAGTGGAGGGTCAGGCTACAATGAGCAGTTCTTC
CASSGGSGYNEQFF
>NA|TRBV19|TRBJ2-1|NA
TGTGCCAGTAGTATAGATCCGGGCAGGGTCAATGAGCAGTTCTTC
CASSIDPGRVNEQFF
>TRBD1|TRBV10-2|TRBJ1-4|NA
TGCGCCAGCAATGGACAGGGTTCGGCTAATGAAAAACTGTTTTTT
CASNGQGSANEKLFF
>NA|TRBV7-9|TRBJ2-3|NA
TGTGCCAGCAGTGTGGGGGCCGCAGATACGCAGTATTTT
CASSVGAADTQYF
>NA|TRBV28|TRBJ1-5|NA
TGTGCCTGCCGACGGGGAGGGAATCAGCCCCAGCATTTT
CACRRGGNQPQHF
>TRBD1|TRBV11-3|TRBJ1-1|NA
TGTGCCAGCAGCCTACCGGGACAGGGAAACACTGAAGCTTTCTTT
CASSLPGQGNTEAFF
>NA|TRBV2|TRBJ1-2|NA
TGTGCCAGCAGTATCCGACAGGACTATGGCTACACCTTC
CASSIRQDYGYTF
>TRBD2|TRBV24-1|TRBJ2-5|NA
TGTGCCACCAGTGATCCACTAGCGGGAGTGGAGACCCAGTACTTC
CATSDPLAGVETQYF
>TRBD1|TRBV5-1|TRBJ2-5|NA
TGCGCCAGCAGCCTCACAGGGGGCAGGGAAGAGACCCAGTACTTC
CASSLTGGREETQYF
>NA|TRBV5-1|TRBJ2-6|once
TGCGCCAGCAGTTCGTTCAGGGGATCTGGGGCCAACGTCCTGACTTTC
CASSSFRGSGANVLTF
>TRBD1|TRBV19|TRBJ1-2|NA
TGTGCCAGTAGTAGGACAGGGAACGGCTATGGCTACACCTTC
CASSRTGNGYGYTF
>TRBD1|TRBV19|TRBJ1-1|NA
TGTGCCAGGGATGTCAGGGGGCGAGGCACTGAAGCTTTCTTT
CARDVRGRGTEAFF
>NA|TRBV5-5|TRBJ2-1|NA
TGTGCCAGCAGCTTGGGGGAGACAGGCCTTCGGTATGAGCAGTTCTTC
CASSLGETGLRYEQFF
>NA|TRBV18|TRBJ1-4|NA
TGTGCCAGCTCCCAGGGAATCAATAGTGAAAAACTGTTTTTT
CASSQGINSEKLFF
>NA|TRBV18|TRBJ2-3|few
TGTGCCACCTTGATAGGAACAGGACAGTGGGATATCTCTAGCACAGATACGCAGTATTTT
CATLIGTGQWDISSTDTQYF
>TRBD2|TRBV3-1/TRBV3-2|TRBJ2-1|NA
TGTGCCAGCAGCCCCTGGGAGGGGAATGAGCAGTTCTTC
CASSPWEGNEQFF
>TRBD1|TRBV5-1|TRBJ2-3|NA
TGCGCCAGCACAGACAGGGTCGCCTCTAGCACAGATACGCAGTATTTT
CASTDRVASSTDTQYF
>TRBD2|TRBV18|TRBJ2-1|NA
TGTGCCAGCTCACGATCCGGGACTAGCGGTAGGGAGCAGTTCTTC
CASSRSGTSGREQFF
>TRBD1|TRBV19|TRBJ1-5|once
TGTGCCAGTAGTATCAGGACAGGGGATCAGCCCCAGCATTTT
CASSIRTGDQPQHF
>TRBD1|TRBV19|TRBJ1-1|NA
TGTGCCAGTAGTATATCCCGACAGGGTAGAGGGAACACTGAAGCTTTCTTT
CASSISRQGRGNTEAFF
>NA|TRBV14|TRBJ1-4|once
TGTGCCAGCAGTTACAGGGCTAATGAAAAACTGTTTTTT
CASSYRANEKLFF
>TRBD2|TRBV6-5|TRBJ2-1|NA
TGTGCCAGCAGGGGGACTGGCGGGAGCACCCATCAGCAGTTCTTC
CASRGTGGSTHQQFF